Shown below are 9 T cell receptor beta chains from a single sample sequenced in a study of glioma-infiltrating T cells. Amplification of TCR alpha and beta CDR3 regions from RNA used iRepertoire nested multiplex PCR. In TCRdb, the multiplex PCR reads were re-called with MiXCR into one record per CDR3 protein. This sample carries approximately 120,000 distinct CDR3 sequences, about 25% of them seen once, and the ten largest clones take roughly a third. The source material was glioma tissue, nonneoplastic brain tissue, or PBMCs (not recorded which). All receptors come from a human donor with low-grade glioma or glioblastoma, undergoing nonglioma brain surgery, or in good health (not recorded which).

This clonotype has just a few counts. The CDR3 sequence: CASSLPRQANTGELFF. The CDR3 DNA reads as TGTGCCAGCAGCCTACCCAGACAAGCGAACACCGGGGAGCTGTTTTTT. The rearrangement links TRBV13 to TRBJ2-2, with no clear D. The CDR3 is 16 amino acids. The germline CDR1 and CDR2 sequences are PRHDT and FYEKMQ (reference sequence). Trimming removed 5 bases at V and 0 bases at J, with 13 bases between.

In regard to this clonotype: A junction boundary mismatches the germline segment, possibly from a read error. This rearrangement joins TRBV6-5 to TRBJ1-1; D unresolved. The CDR3 has 12 residues. Germline CDR1 and CDR2: MNHEY and SVGAGI. This CDR3 reads CASSLANTGAFF. The CDR3 region has the DNA TGTGCCAGCAGTTTGGCGAACACTGGAGCTTTCTTT.

This clonotype occurred a few times. The chain combines TRBV29-1 with TRBJ2-1, with 11 bases lining up with TRBD2. Germline values: CDR1 SQVTM, CDR2 ANQGSEA. With 5 bases clipped from V and 4 bases from J, the junction kept 10 bases outside the gene matches. The CDR3 sequence is 16 residues long. The CDR3: CSVWYPTSGIYNEQFF. CDR3 DNA sequence: TGCAGCGTTTGGTACCCGACTAGCGGGATTTACAATGAGCAGTTCTTC.

At least ten counts were recorded for this clonotype. The chain is built from TRBV28 and TRBJ2-7; 8 nucleotides match TRBD1. Trimming took 1 base from V and 1 from J; bases not matched to a gene: 6. Germline V gives CDR1 MDHEN, CDR2 SYDVKM. CDR3 length: 16 residues. The CDR3 protein is CASSLSRNRGSYEQYF. The CDR3 DNA is TGTGCCAGCAGTTTATCTCGCAACAGGGGGTCCTACGAGCAGTACTTC.

This clonotype showed up just once. With a much larger clone just one base away, this may be a read error. V and J are TRBV7-2 and TRBJ2-1; TRBD2 matches at 9 bases. The CDR3 length is 16 residues. The germline gives CDR1 SGHTA, CDR2 FQGNSA. Trimming removed 5 bases from V and 12 bases from J; junction bases left unmatched: 17. The CDR3 protein is CASSPGLGAGGLTQFF. The CDR3 DNA reads as TGTGCCAGCAGCCCCGGTTTGGGGGCGGGAGGGCTAACGCAGTTCTTC. The full variable domain, completed using reference TRBV7-2 and TRBJ2-1, is GAGVSQSPSNKVTEKGKDVELRCDPISGHTALYWYRQSLGQGLEFLIYFQGNSAPDKSGLPSDRFSAERTGGSVSTLTIQRTQQEDSAVYLCASSPGLGAGGLTQFFGPGTRLTVL.

This clonotype was seen repeatedly, ten times or more. The chain links TRBV20-1 to TRBJ1-6; weak D call: TRBD1 (5 bases). The CDR3 spans 16 residues. Trimming shortened V by 1 base and J by 3 bases, and 13 bases separated the two germline ends. In germline, CDR1 is DFQATT, CDR2 SNEGSKA (reference sequence). The CDR3, as DNA: TGCAGTGCTAGAGTTGGGACTGTTTACTATAATTCACCCCTCCACTTT. Its translation is CSARVGTVYYNSPLHF.

As concerns this clonotype: This clone may be a read error of a much larger clone one base away. The J gene is TRBJ2-1, the V gene TRBV3-1, with TRBD2 matching over 11 bases. The CDR3 sequence is 14 residues long. The V segment lost 3 bases and the J segment 12 bases; nucleotides outside the gene matches: 7. Germline V CDR1 and CDR2: LGHDT, YNNKEL (reference sequence). The CDR3 nucleotides read TGTGCCAGCAGCCATAAGGCAGGGACTAGCGGGCAGTTCTTC. Translated: CASSHKAGTSGQFF.

This chain uses TRBV10-2 with TRBJ2-7; possible D gene TRBD2, 6 bases. This CDR3 is 14 amino acids long. V was cut by 1 base and J by 3 bases, with 10 bases left in between. In germline, CDR1 is WSHSY, CDR2 SAAADI. CDR3 bases: TGCGCCAGCAGTGAGTACTCGGGGGTCTACGAGCAGTACTTC. Its protein is CASSEYSGVYEQYF.

This clonotype was seen a single time. This may stem from a read error, because a much larger clone lies one nucleotide away. The chain joins TRBV29-1 to TRBJ1-5; D is possibly TRBD1 (5 bases). The length of the CDR3 is 17 residues. Germline V gives CDR1 SQVTM, CDR2 ANQGSEA. Trimming cost V 4 bases and J 3 bases, with 22 bases left between them. The CDR3 DNA follows: TGCAGCGTTGTTGGCGACGGGACGGCATATACCAATCAGCCCCAGCATTTT. It specifies CSVVGDGTAYTNQPQHF.